The TCR beta chain described here comes from a study of cytomegalovirus exposure and HLA in healthy donors. This CDR3 has 19 amino acids. The V gene end was trimmed by 3 bases and the J gene end by 4 bases; junction bases not matched to a gene: 12. Germline V CDR1 and CDR2: LGHNA, YSLEER. Notes on this clone: Antigen unknown.

The data were produced by immunoSEQ multiplex PCR, yet TCRdb's version contains in-frame clones alone and is incomplete. The sample comprises about 170,000 clones, roughly nine tenths of which are singletons, and roughly 5.8% rests with the top ten. Study-wide results and limits: Within the 120 validation repertoires, first-cohort TCR clusters tended to co-occur, according to a later analysis. Reports showed the classifier diagnosing cytomegalovirus status with high specificity and sensitivity. There were around 160 TCR beta chains listed as cytomegalovirus-associated.

This chain links TRBV4-3 with TRBJ2-2, with 12 bases that match TRBD2. Sequencing was done on a sample of PBMCs. This TCR was sampled from a woman in her thirties in good health and CMV-seronegative. The CDR3 loop reads CASSQRASGGASVTGELFF. Here the CDR3 DNA reads TGCGCCAGCAGCCAGAGGGCTAGCGGGGGGGCCTCGGTCACCGGGGAGCTGTTTTTT.